This T cell receptor beta chain was found in a study of cytomegalovirus exposure and HLA in healthy donors. The V and J ends lost 4 bases and 0 bases, in that order; junction bases with no gene match: 14. The CDR3 runs 19 residues. Vbeta (60) and Jbeta (13) primers were used in the PCR. Here immunoSEQ multiplex PCR was the method, and the copy in TCRdb shows in-frame clones only, minus some. The sample lists fewer than 250,000 clones, approximately 78% occurring once. The sample comprised PBMCs. The rearrangement joins TRBV5-3 to TRBJ2-2, with 8 positions matching TRBD2. TRBV5-3 belongs to the ORF category, with a function that is uncertain. The receptor was isolated from a male donor in good health and CMV-seronegative. CDR3 nucleotides: TGTGCCAGAAGCCCACCGGGGGCCTTAGCGGGGTCGAACACCGGGGAGCTGTTTTTT. It specifies CARSPPGALAGSNTGELFF.